This T cell receptor beta chain comes out of a study of long-term antiretroviral therapy in people with HIV. About the study: The 2015 immediate-ART recommendation was preceded by the earliest samples by about a decade.

At minimum, one pre-ART and two post-ART PBMC samples were obtained from each donor. Cryopreserved PBMC numbered roughly 0.9-11 million per sample before DNA extraction. The CDR3 covers 13 residues. CDR1 SGHRS and CDR2 YFSETQ come from the germline V gene. The V gene lost 0 bases and the J gene lost 5 bases, with 9 bases spanning the gap. Points on this clone: Its matching antigen is unknown.

An immunoSEQ assay, version v3.0, was performed at survey level. TCRdb's copy holds only in-frame clones and misses some; the assay was immunoSEQ multiplex PCR. The data contain roughly 30,000 clones, around 93% of them singletons. Study-wide findings and caveats: Although diversity increased after ART, it remained lower than in transplant donor controls.

Here the sequenced sample was unsorted PBMCs, taken 5.3 years after starting antiretroviral therapy. The V call is TRBV5-1, the J call TRBJ2-7; D not certain. This TCR came from a man aged 45 to 65 with HIV. CDR3 in DNA: TGCGCCAGCAGCTTGGTAAGGGAACACGAGCAGTACTTC. This translates into CASSLVREHEQYF.